These T cell receptor beta chains were read from a single sample in a study of T cell therapy after organ transplantation. Profiling relied on immunoSEQ multiplex PCR, and the TCRdb table lists in-frame clones only, not all of them. This table holds about 19,000 clones, roughly four fifths found once. The antigens for these receptors are not known. Sequenced material: CD8+ T cells from blood, taken after autologous CMV-specific T cell therapy. Receptor source: a human patient who had received a solid organ transplant and had CMV disease. Some T cells may have come from the graft donor. Each CDR3 is given with its conserved first and last residue. A D gene is named only where the DNA matches it firmly. A clone size is listed for some rows: how often the clone was seen (once, few, many), or a class if it is expanded.

j_gene	d_gene	v_gene	abundance	CDR3nt	CDR3aa
TRBJ2-1	TRBD2	TRBV7-6	.	TGTGCCAGCAGCTTAGGCGAGCGGGAGTTCCACAATGAGCAGTTCTTC	CASSLGEREFHNEQFF
TRBJ1-3	.	TRBV30	.	TGTGCCTGGATTGGGAGATCCTCTGGAAACACCATATATTTT	CAWIGRSSGNTIYF
TRBJ1-5	TRBD1	TRBV27	few	TGTGCCAGCAGTTACGACAGGGTAAACCAGCCCCAGCATTTT	CASSYDRVNQPQHF
TRBJ1-5	TRBD1	TRBV27	.	TGTGCCAGCGCCTGGGACAGGGCCAATCAGCCCCAGCATTTT	CASAWDRANQPQHF
TRBJ1-2	.	TRBV5-6	.	TGTGCCAGCAGCTTGGACAGGGAGGTGGACTATGGCTACACCTTC	CASSLDREVDYGYTF
TRBJ2-7	.	TRBV2	medium-sized	TGTGCCAGCAGTGAAGCGGGGTACGGGGGCTCCTACGAGCAGTACTTC	CASSEAGYGGSYEQYF
TRBJ1-1	.	TRBV19	few	TGTGCCAGTAGTATAGGGGGAGGGCACACTGAAGCTTTCTTT	CASSIGGGHTEAFF
TRBJ2-2	TRBD2	TRBV6-4	.	TGTGCCAGCAGTGAAGGAGTCGGAGCGGGAGCTGGTTTAGGCGGGGAGCTGTTTTTT	CASSEGVGAGAGLGGELFF
TRBJ2-1	.	TRBV4-2	once	TGTGCCAGCAGCCAATACCGGGACCAAGTATACAATGAGCAGTTCTTC	CASSQYRDQVYNEQFF
TRBJ1-6	.	TRBV6-5	.	TGTGCCAGCAGTCCCGGCCGGGCAGCTAACCTCCACTTT	CASSPGRAANLHF
TRBJ2-6	.	TRBV30	.	TGTGCCTGGAGCGAAGGGGGGAGGGACAGCAGCATATCTGGGGCCAACGTCCTGACTTTC	CAWSEGGRDSSISGANVLTF
TRBJ2-5	.	TRBV5-1	.	TGCGCCAGCAGCTTGGTTATCCAGGGGGGTCAAGAGACCCAGTACTTC	CASSLVIQGGQETQYF
TRBJ2-2	.	TRBV7-9	few	TGTGCCAGCAGCCCGACGGGACACCTCACCGGGGAGCTGTTTTTT	CASSPTGHLTGELFF
TRBJ1-3	.	TRBV9	.	TGTGCCAGCAGCGAGTCCGGGGGAAAAGGGGACACCATATATTTT	CASSESGGKGDTIYF
TRBJ2-5	TRBD2	TRBV5-6	.	TGTGCCAGCAGCTTGGCCGAGGTAGCGGGGGAAGAGACCCAGTACTTC	CASSLAEVAGEETQYF
TRBJ2-7	TRBD2	TRBV10-2	.	TGCGCCAGCAGTCAGCGGGGAAGCTCCTACGAGCAGTACTTC	CASSQRGSSYEQYF
TRBJ1-1	TRBD1	TRBV7-9	.	TGTGCCAGCAGCTTAGAGGGACAGGGTGTGAACACTGAAGCTTTCTTT	CASSLEGQGVNTEAFF
TRBJ2-2	TRBD1	TRBV5-6	once	TGTGCCAGCAGCTTGATACAGGGGGCCGTCGGGGAGCTGTTTTTT	CASSLIQGAVGELFF
TRBJ2-5	.	TRBV1	.	TGCACCAGCAGCCACCCCCTAAGTCGAGACTTCCAAGAGACCCAGTACTTC	CTSSHPLSRDFQETQYF
TRBJ2-7	TRBD2	TRBV19	.	TGTGCCAGTAGTATAGAGGGCGGGGGACTCACCTACGAGCAGTACTTC	CASSIEGGGLTYEQYF
TRBJ1-1	.	TRBV19	.	TGTGCCAGTAGTACGGCCGGGGAGGCTGAAGCTTTCTTT	CASSTAGEAEAFF
TRBJ2-1	.	TRBV27	.	TGTGCCAGCAGTTTATCGTCGACAAGCTCCTACAATGAGCAGTTCTTC	CASSLSSTSSYNEQFF
TRBJ1-5	TRBD1	TRBV7-9	.	TGTGCCAGCAGCTTAGGTGGACAGGGGGCCAGGAGCAATCAGCCCCAGCATTTT	CASSLGGQGARSNQPQHF
TRBJ1-1	TRBD1	TRBV18	.	TGTGCCAGCTCGCCAACAGGGGGGGTGACGAACACTGAAGCTTTCTTT	CASSPTGGVTNTEAFF
TRBJ1-1	.	TRBV6-6	.	TGTGCCAGCAGTTATGGGTCCCACACTGAAGCTTTCTTT	CASSYGSHTEAFF
TRBJ2-7	.	TRBV4-1	.	TGCGCCAGCAGCCCCATGAGTGGAGGGTGGTACGAGCAGTACTTC	CASSPMSGGWYEQYF
TRBJ1-2	.	TRBV12-5	.	TGTGCTAGTGCCCTGTTGGGTGGGGGCGGCTATGGCTACACCTTC	CASALLGGGGYGYTF
TRBJ2-7	.	TRBV6-5	.	TGTGCCAGCAGTTACCGTTCATCCTCCTACGAGCAGTACTTC	CASSYRSSSYEQYF
TRBJ2-7	.	TRBV4-2	.	TGTGCCAGCAGCCAAGATCCGGGACAAAGTTACGAGCAGTACTTC	CASSQDPGQSYEQYF
TRBJ1-1	.	TRBV29-1	.	TGCAGGATTGCGGGGGGCAGATGGAACACTGAAGCTTTCTTT	CRIAGGRWNTEAFF
TRBJ2-3	.	TRBV4-1	.	TGCGCCAGCAGCCAAGATAAGGGGGATACGCAGTATTTT	CASSQDKGDTQYF
TRBJ1-2	.	TRBV6-1	once	TGTGCCAGCGGTCGGACGCAGAGATGGGGCTATGGCTACACCTTC	CASGRTQRWGYGYTF
TRBJ1-6	.	TRBV19	.	TGTGCCAGTAGTATTAGCAGGATTCCTAATTCACCCCTCCACTTT	CASSISRIPNSPLHF
TRBJ2-5	.	TRBV4-3	.	TGCGCCAGCAGCCAAGTTGCGCTAGCACCTAAAGAGACCCAGTACTTC	CASSQVALAPKETQYF
TRBJ1-2	.	TRBV27	.	TGTGCCAGCAGTTTACAGGGGTCCGCTAACTATGGCTACACCTTC	CASSLQGSANYGYTF
TRBJ2-7	.	TRBV10-3	.	TGTGCCGGCAGGTCATCCTCAAATTTTTACGAGCAGTACTTC	CAGRSSSNFYEQYF
TRBJ2-2	TRBD2	TRBV19	.	TGTGCCAGTAGAAGGGAGGGCACCGGGGAGCTGTTTTTT	CASRREGTGELFF
TRBJ1-5	.	TRBV7-9	.	TGTGCCAGCAGCTTAGACCCCGGTTCCAATCAGCCCCAGCATTTT	CASSLDPGSNQPQHF
TRBJ2-7	.	TRBV15	.	TGTGCCACCAGCAGGAGGGGTCATGAGTCCTACGAGCAGTACTTC	CATSRRGHESYEQYF
TRBJ1-1	.	TRBV11-2	few	TGTGCCAGCAGCCCGGGTCCCCCTTTCTTT	CASSPGPPFF
TRBJ1-5	.	TRBV6-5	.	TGTGCCAGCAGCCAAGACTCAGGGGGCAATCAGCCCCAGCATTTT	CASSQDSGGNQPQHF
TRBJ2-1	TRBD2	TRBV10-2	.	TGCGCCAGCAGTGTGACTAGCGGGAGGCCGGAGCAGTTCTTC	CASSVTSGRPEQFF
TRBJ2-3	.	TRBV5-1	few	TGCGCCAGCAGCTTGGCTAGCCGCACAGATACGCAGTATTTT	CASSLASRTDTQYF
TRBJ2-7	.	TRBV29-1	.	TGCAGCGTTGAAGGACTACAACCCTACGAGCAGTACTTC	CSVEGLQPYEQYF
TRBJ2-1	.	TRBV18	.	TGTGCCAGCTCACCAACCAGACTAGGCGATGAGCAGTTCTTC	CASSPTRLGDEQFF
TRBJ2-3	TRBD2	TRBV4-1	.	TGCGCCAGCAGCCTCATCCCTAGCGGGAGTGCAGATACGCAGTATTTT	CASSLIPSGSADTQYF
TRBJ2-1	TRBD1	TRBV29-1	.	TGCAGCACAAAGGGGGCCGGCAATGAGCAGTTCTTC	CSTKGAGNEQFF
TRBJ1-5	.	TRBV7-9	few	TGTGCCAGCAGCATTCAGGGTTATCAGCCCCAGCATTTT	CASSIQGYQPQHF
TRBJ2-1	TRBD1	TRBV2	.	TGTGCCAGCAGTGAAAGTGGGGCCGGACAGGGGGCGCGCAATGAGCAGTTCTTC	CASSESGAGQGARNEQFF
TRBJ2-3	TRBD2	TRBV6-4	.	TGTGCCAGCAGTGACTCCCCTAGCGGGGGCACAGATACGCAGTATTTT	CASSDSPSGGTDTQYF
TRBJ1-3	.	TRBV2	.	TGTGCCAGCATAGGTTCTGGAAACACCATATATTTT	CASIGSGNTIYF
TRBJ2-1	.	TRBV16	.	TGTGCCAGCAGCCTCCAGACGAATGAGCAGTTCTTC	CASSLQTNEQFF
TRBJ2-7	.	TRBV9	.	TGTGCCAGCAGCGTAGGAGACATCCCCCTAGACGAGCAGTACTTC	CASSVGDIPLDEQYF
TRBJ2-5	TRBD2	TRBV27	.	TGTGCCAGCACCTCCCCCGGAGCGGGAGGGCCGGAGACCCAGTACTTC	CASTSPGAGGPETQYF
TRBJ1-2	.	TRBV4-2	.	TGTGCCAGCAGCCAAGGAGGGGCTAACTATGGCTACACCTTC	CASSQGGANYGYTF
TRBJ2-7	.	TRBV6-1	.	TGTGCCACCCTCTACCAGACAGGCGCCTACGAGCAGTACTTC	CATLYQTGAYEQYF
TRBJ2-1	.	TRBV29-1	.	TGCAGCGTTGAACACTCGACGTCCGGTGAGCAGTTCTTC	CSVEHSTSGEQFF
TRBJ1-1	.	TRBV30	.	TGTGCATGGGACAAGTGGAACACTGAAGCTTTCTTT	CAWDKWNTEAFF
TRBJ1-6	TRBD1	TRBV5-4	.	TGTGCCAGCAGCTTGGGACAGGGGAATTCACCCCTCCACTTT	CASSLGQGNSPLHF